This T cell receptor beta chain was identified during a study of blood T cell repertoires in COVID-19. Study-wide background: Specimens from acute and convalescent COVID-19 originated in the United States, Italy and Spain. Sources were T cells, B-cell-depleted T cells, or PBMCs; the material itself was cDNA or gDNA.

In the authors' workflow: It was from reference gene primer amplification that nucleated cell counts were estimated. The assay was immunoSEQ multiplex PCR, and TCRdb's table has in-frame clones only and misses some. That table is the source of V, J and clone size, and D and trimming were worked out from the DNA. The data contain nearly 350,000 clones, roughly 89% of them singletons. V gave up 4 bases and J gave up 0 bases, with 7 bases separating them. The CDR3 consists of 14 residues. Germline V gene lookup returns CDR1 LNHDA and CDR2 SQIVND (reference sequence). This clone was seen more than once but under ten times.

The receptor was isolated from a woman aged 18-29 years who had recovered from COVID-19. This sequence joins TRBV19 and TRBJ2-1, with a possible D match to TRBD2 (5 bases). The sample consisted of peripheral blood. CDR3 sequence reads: CASSTSSSYNEQFF. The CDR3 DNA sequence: TGTGCCAGTAGTACTAGCTCCTCCTACAATGAGCAGTTCTTC. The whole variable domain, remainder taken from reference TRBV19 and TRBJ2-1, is DGGITQSPKYLFRKEGQNVTLSCEQNLNHDAMYWYRQDPGQGLRLIYYSQIVNDFQKGDIAEGYSVSREKKESFPLTVTSAQKNPTAFYLCASSTSSSYNEQFFGPGTRLTVL.